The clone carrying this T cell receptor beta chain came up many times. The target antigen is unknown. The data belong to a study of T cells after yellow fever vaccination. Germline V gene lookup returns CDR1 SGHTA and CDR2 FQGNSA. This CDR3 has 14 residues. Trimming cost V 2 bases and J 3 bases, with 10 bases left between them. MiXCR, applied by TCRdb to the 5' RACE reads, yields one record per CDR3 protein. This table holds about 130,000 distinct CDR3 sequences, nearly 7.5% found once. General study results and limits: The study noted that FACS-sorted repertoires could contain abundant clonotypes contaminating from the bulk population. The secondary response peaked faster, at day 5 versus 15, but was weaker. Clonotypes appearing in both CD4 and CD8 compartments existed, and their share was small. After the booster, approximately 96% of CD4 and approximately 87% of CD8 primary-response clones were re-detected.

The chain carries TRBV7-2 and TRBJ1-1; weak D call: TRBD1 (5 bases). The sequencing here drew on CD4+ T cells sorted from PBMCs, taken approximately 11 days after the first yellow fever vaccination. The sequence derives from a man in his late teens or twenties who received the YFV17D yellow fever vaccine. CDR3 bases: TGTGCCAGCAGCTTACAGGGAGGGGACACTGAAGCTTTCTTT. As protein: CASSLQGGDTEAFF.